The 27 T cell receptor beta chains given below trace back to one sample, sequenced in a study of spatial heterogeneity in lung cancer. TCRdb analysed the 5' RACE reads with MiXCR anew, one entry per CDR3 protein. The sample holds about 12,000 distinct CDR3 sequences, 5.5% to 8% seen once. Regarding time point: sample taken at primary tumor resection. Whole RNA was taken from tumor, nontumor lung or frozen PBMC; it was then sequenced unsorted. This sample comprised normal lung tissue next to the tumor, obtained at surgery. The receptors come from a male donor with early-stage non-small cell lung cancer.

This clonotype was detected a few times. The library was designed around alpha chains, so this beta chain is a stray read whose abundance carries little weight. CDR3 sequence reads: CASSLPASQETQYF. CDR3 in DNA: TGCGCCAGCAGCTTACCGGCTAGCCAAGAGACCCAGTACTTC. V gene TRBV5-1 combines with J gene TRBJ2-5; D is uncertain. The CDR3 is 14 residues long. Trimming removed 2 bases at V and 1 base at J, with 9 bases between. Germline V lookup: CDR1 SGHRS, CDR2 YFSETQ.

This clonotype came up once. With a much larger clone just one base away, this may be a read error. Because the library targeted alpha chains, this beta chain is an off-target read whose size means little. This chain connects TRBV20-1 to TRBJ2-1, with TRBD2 identical over 9 bases. Trimming took 6 bases from V and 8 from J; bases not matched to a gene: 11. Germline values: CDR1 DFQATT, CDR2 SNEGSKA (reference sequence). The CDR3 totals 14 residues. CDR3 sequence reads: CSAAREGRTDEQFF. The CDR3 DNA is TGCAGTGCCGCGCGGGAGGGCCGAACGGATGAGCAGTTCTTC.

By sample fraction, this clonotype is medium-sized. A library prepared for alpha chains yielded this beta chain as an off-target read; its size is of little meaning. The V gene is TRBV20-1, the J gene TRBJ2-1; 11 bases line up with TRBD2. CDR1 is DFQATT and CDR2 is SNEGSKA in the germline V gene (reference sequence). V dropped 2 bases and J dropped 6; count of bases not matched to a gene: 6. There are 15 residues in the CDR3. This CDR3 reads CSARRLAGPTNEQFF. In DNA form, the CDR3 reads TGCAGTGCTAGAAGACTAGCGGGGCCCACCAATGAGCAGTTCTTC.

This clonotype was seen ten or more times. Being off target in a library aimed at alpha chains, this beta chain has a size of little meaning. V usage is TRBV6-5 and J usage is TRBJ1-5, with 7 bases fitting TRBD1. CDR1 is MNHEY, CDR2 SVGAGI, per germline. The junction had 5 bases not matched to a gene; V was cut back by 5 bases and J by 4 bases. The CDR3 runs 14 residues. The CDR3 reads CASSQGQKNQPQHF. In DNA form, the CDR3 reads TGTGCCAGCAGTCAGGGACAGAAGAATCAGCCCCAGCATTTT.

There are many counts of this clonotype. This beta chain was picked up by a library intended for alpha chains and is off target, so its count carries little meaning. The chain recombines TRBV7-8 with TRBJ1-1; D might be TRBD1 (6 bases). CDR1 SGHVS and CDR2 FQNEAQ come from the germline V gene. Trimming took off 5 bases at V and 1 base at J, with 8 bases between the two ends. The CDR3 is 13 residues long. CDR3 nucleotides: TGTGCCAGCAGCCCGACAGGGAACACTGAAGCTTTCTTT. Protein product: CASSPTGNTEAFF.

This clonotype was counted many times. In a library made to pick up alpha chains, this beta chain is a stray read with a size that means little. V and J are TRBV11-2 and TRBJ2-2; 8 bases fit TRBD1. This CDR3 has 16 residues. Germline lookup yields CDR1 SGHAT and CDR2 FQNNGV. J lost 4 bases, V lost 8 bases, and 12 bases had no gene match. The DNA for the CDR3 is TGTGCCAGCCGCCGACGGACAGGGTTCCTCACCGGGGAGCTGTTTTTT. Translating it yields CASRRRTGFLTGELFF.

By share, this clonotype ranks as medium-sized. This beta chain turned up in a library designed for alpha chains; as an off-target read, its abundance says little. The chain carries TRBV2 and TRBJ2-1; no clear D gene. The CDR3 is 13 amino acids. The V gene lost 3 bases and the J gene lost 4 bases, with 7 bases spanning the gap. The V gene's germline CDR1 is SNHLY and CDR2 FYNNEI. This CDR3 reads CASSDNGYNEQFF. CDR3 sequence (DNA): TGTGCCAGCAGTGATAATGGGTACAATGAGCAGTTCTTC. The variable domain in full, with the rest retrieved from reference TRBV2 and TRBJ2-1, is EPEVTQTPSHQVTQMGQEVILRCVPISNHLYFYWYRQILGQKVEFLVSFYNNEISEKSEIFDDQFSVERPDGSNFTLKIRSTKLEDSAMYFCASSDNGYNEQFFGPGTRLTVL.

This clonotype was seen repeatedly, ten times or more. As an off-target read in a library built for alpha chains, this beta chain has a frequency of little significance. The chain employs TRBV9 and TRBJ2-1; 8 bases align to TRBD2. The germline V gene has CDR1 SGDLS and CDR2 YYNGEE. The trim removed 1 base at V and 9 bases at J, leaving 6 bases unmatched. The CDR3 runs 14 residues. Here the CDR3 reads CASSVSAGDGEQFF. The CDR3 coding sequence is TGTGCCAGCAGCGTATCAGCGGGAGACGGTGAGCAGTTCTTC.

This clonotype was seen many times. A library prepared for alpha chains yielded this beta chain as an off-target read; its size is of little meaning. This rearrangement joins TRBV5-1 to TRBJ2-2; TRBD1 is a possible D gene (6 bases). The germline V gene has CDR1 SGHRS and CDR2 YFSETQ. CDR3 length: 16 amino acids. Trimming removed 4 bases at V and 4 bases at J, with 17 bases between. CDR3 in amino acids: CASSPAGAVSTGELFF. DNA for the CDR3: TGCGCCAGCAGCCCCGCAGGGGCCGTGAGCACCGGGGAGCTGTTTTTT. The full variable domain, in which reference TRBV5-1 and TRBJ2-2 provide the parts outside the CDR3, is KAGVTQTPRYLIKTRGQQVTLSCSPISGHRSVSWYQQTPGQGLQFLFEYFSETQRNKGNFPGRFSGRQFSNSRSEMNVSTLELGDSALYLCASSPAGAVSTGELFFGEGSRLTVL.

This clonotype came up many times. The size of this beta chain means little, since it is a stray read in a library made for alpha chains. The V gene is TRBV7-2, the J gene TRBJ1-4; 7 bases fit TRBD1. CDR1 is SGHTA, CDR2 FQGNSA, per germline. The CDR3 is 14 amino acids. V trimming: 1 base; J trimming: 5 bases; junction bases outside the gene matches: 1. The CDR3 sequence is CASSLGTGNEKLFF. CDR3 DNA sequence: TGTGCCAGCAGCTTAGGGACAGGAAATGAAAAACTGTTTTTT.

Ten or more counts support this clonotype. The library was prepared for alpha chains; this beta chain is a stray read, so its frequency means little. This rearrangement joins TRBV9 to TRBJ2-7; 8 positions match TRBD2. With 4 bases clipped from V and 3 bases from J, the junction kept 3 bases outside the gene matches. Germline CDR1 reads SGDLS; CDR2 reads YYNGEE. The CDR3 has 13 residues. In DNA, the CDR3 is TGTGCCAGCAGCCCCGGGACTAGCTACGAGCAGTACTTC. Its translation is CASSPGTSYEQYF.

This clonotype was detected ten times or more. Within a library made for alpha chains, this beta chain is off target, and its count is uninformative. The genes are TRBV5-4 and TRBJ1-2, with 8 bases aligning to TRBD1. V was pared by 4 bases and J by 6 bases, with 8 bases of the junction left unmatched. CDR1 SGHNT and CDR2 YYREEE come from the germline V gene (reference sequence). This CDR3 has 14 amino acids. CDR3 bases: TGTGCCAGCAGCCCCGGACAGGGAATTAATGGCTACACCTTC. Its protein is CASSPGQGINGYTF.

There are many counts of this clonotype. This beta chain turned up in a library designed for alpha chains; as an off-target read, its abundance says little. The V gene is TRBV20-1, the J gene TRBJ1-6; weak D call: TRBD1 (6 bases). V gave up 0 bases and J gave up 4 bases, with 13 bases separating them. Germline V gene sequence: CDR1 DFQATT, CDR2 SNEGSKA (reference sequence). The CDR3 has 16 residues. The CDR3 loop reads CSARDAGQHYNSPLHF. The CDR3 DNA reads as TGCAGTGCTAGAGATGCAGGACAGCATTATAATTCACCCCTCCACTTT.

On this clonotype: In a library made to pick up alpha chains, this beta chain is a stray read with a size that means little. This chain uses TRBV7-9 with TRBJ2-5, with D possibly matching TRBD1 (5 bases). V lost 5 bases, J lost 1 base, and 11 bases lay in between. The germline V gene has CDR1 SEHNR and CDR2 FQNEAQ (reference sequence). The CDR3 sequence is 14 residues long. In DNA form, the CDR3 reads TGTGCCAGCAGCCTGGGGCCCGGCCAAGAGACCCAGTACTTC. This codes for CASSLGPGQETQYF.

This clonotype was counted ten times or more. This beta chain is off target for a library built for alpha chains, so its abundance means little. This sequence joins TRBV2 and TRBJ2-5; D not certain. CDR1 and CDR2 from the germline V gene are SNHLY and FYNNEI. There are 11 residues in the CDR3. Trimming took off 6 bases at V and 8 bases at J, with 10 bases between the two ends. CDR3 nucleotides: TGTGCCAGCAGAAATGAGAGTACCCAGTACTTC. Translating gives CASRNESTQYF. Complete variable domain (other parts from reference TRBV2 and TRBJ2-5): EPEVTQTPSHQVTQMGQEVILRCVPISNHLYFYWYRQILGQKVEFLVSFYNNEISEKSEIFDDQFSVERPDGSNFTLKIRSTKLEDSAMYFCASRNESTQYFGPGTRLLVL.

This clonotype was found many times. This beta chain is a stray sequence in a library constructed for alpha chains; its clone size is not meaningful. The V and J genes are TRBV19 and TRBJ2-6; TRBD1 might be the D (6 bases). The V gene lost 4 bases and the J gene lost 0 bases, with 10 bases spanning the gap. The CDR3 is 16 amino acids. Germline lookup yields CDR1 LNHDA and CDR2 SQIVND (reference sequence). CDR3 residues: CASSRQVSSGANVLTF. In DNA, the CDR3 is TGTGCCAGTAGTAGACAGGTTTCCTCTGGGGCCAACGTCCTGACTTTC.

In its sample, this clonotype was seen a few times. With the library built for alpha chains, this beta chain is off target and its frequency is not meaningful. The rearrangement joins TRBV7-9 to TRBJ2-3; D uncertain. The V gene lost 5 bases and the J gene lost 0 bases, with 12 bases spanning the gap. Germline values: CDR1 SEHNR, CDR2 FQNEAQ (reference sequence). The CDR3 contains 15 residues. The CDR3 DNA is TGTGCCAGCAGCAAAGACGCTGCTAGCACAGATACGCAGTATTTT. As protein: CASSKDAASTDTQYF.

This clonotype was seen a few times. Because this beta chain is a stray read in a library intended to capture alpha chains, its abundance should not be given much weight. The chain uses TRBV12-3 or TRBV12-4 and TRBJ2-2; D may be TRBD1 (7 bases). This CDR3 has 15 amino acids. Trimming took off 7 bases at V and 4 bases at J, with 16 bases between the two ends. In nucleotides, the CDR3 is TGTGCCAGCAAGGGGGGACAGAGATTCACCGGGGAGCTGTTTTTT. Translation gives CASKGGQRFTGELFF.

Concerning this clonotype: This beta chain is a stray sequence in a library constructed for alpha chains; its clone size is not meaningful. The CDR3 DNA is TGTGCCAGCAGCTTAGGGGAGTTAGGCGAGCAGTTCTTC. Translated, it gives CASSLGELGEQFF. The chain employs TRBV7-6 and TRBJ2-1; possibly TRBD2 for D (5 bases). Trimming pared 1 base from V and 10 bases from J, leaving 11 bases between. The CDR3 length is 13 residues. CDR1 and CDR2 from the germline V gene are SGHVS and FNYEAQ.

To note about this clonotype: This beta chain is an off-target read within a library intended for alpha chains, so its frequency means little. The V and J genes are TRBV5-1 and TRBJ2-2; tentative D call: TRBD1 (6 bases). Per germline, CDR1 SGHRS and CDR2 YFSETQ. The V end lost 0 bases, the J end lost 0 bases, and 9 bases lay between the germline ends. The CDR3 runs to 16 residues. The CDR3 sequence is CASSLDAGANTGELFF. The CDR3 region has the DNA TGCGCCAGCAGCTTGGATGCAGGGGCGAACACCGGGGAGCTGTTTTTT.

Regarding this clonotype: This beta chain turned up in a library designed for alpha chains; as an off-target read, its abundance says little. The chain couples TRBV5-1 to TRBJ1-2; TRBD1 is a possible D gene (5 bases). Germline values: CDR1 SGHRS, CDR2 YFSETQ. The V end was cut by 1 base, the J end by 6 bases, with 10 bases between. CDR3 length equals 13 residues. The chain's CDR3 is CASSLTGPNGYTF. The DNA for the CDR3 is TGCGCCAGCAGCTTGACAGGCCCCAATGGCTACACCTTC.

Regarding this clonotype: Since it is a stray read in a library aimed at alpha chains, this beta chain has a size that is not meaningful. CDR3 DNA: TGCAGTGCTAGAGGACAGCAAGAGACCCAGTACTTC. Protein: CSARGQQETQYF. The V call is TRBV20-1, the J call TRBJ2-5, with D tentatively TRBD1 (5 bases). This CDR3 is 12 amino acids long. Between the trimmed V and J ends, which lost 1 base and 2 bases, there was a span of 5 bases. Germline V CDR1 and CDR2: DFQATT, SNEGSKA (reference sequence).

In this sample, this clonotype turned up many times. Little can be read into the size of this beta chain, an off-target read in a library designed for alpha chains. The genes are TRBV2 and TRBJ2-5; a possible D gene is TRBD2 (6 bases). The ends were cut back, 4 bases at V and 8 bases at J, with 14 bases in the middle. Germline loops: CDR1 SNHLY, CDR2 FYNNEI. CDR3 length equals 13 residues. CDR3 sequence reads: CASSAEEGTTQYF. DNA of the CDR3: TGTGCCAGCAGTGCTGAGGAGGGGACCACCCAGTACTTC.

This clonotype was counted many times. This beta chain is off target for a library built for alpha chains, so its abundance means little. The rearrangement links TRBV5-1 to TRBJ2-5; 9 bases are shared with TRBD1. Germline values: CDR1 SGHRS, CDR2 YFSETQ. V lost 4 bases, J lost 3 bases, and 13 bases stayed unmatched. CDR3 length equals 17 residues. The CDR3 loop reads CASSINSAGQGEETQYF. CDR3 sequence (DNA): TGCGCCAGCAGCATCAACAGCGCGGGACAGGGAGAAGAGACCCAGTACTTC.

This clonotype was seen repeatedly, ten times or more. This beta chain lies outside the target of a library built for alpha chains; its clone size means little. The V call is TRBV6-2 or TRBV6-3, the J call TRBJ2-6, with 7 nucleotides matching TRBD1. CDR1 is MNHEY, CDR2 SVGEGT, per germline. The J segment lost 4 bases and the V segment lost 6 bases, leaving 6 bases of the junction unmatched. This CDR3 region has 15 residues. The CDR3 loop reads CASRPTGAGANVLTF. CDR3 coding DNA: TGTGCCAGCAGGCCAACAGGGGCCGGGGCCAACGTCCTGACTTTC.

Notes on this clonotype: The junction shows a germline mismatch at one end, possibly a read error. Since the library was made to target alpha chains, this beta chain is a stray read and its abundance is not meaningful. The chain employs TRBV6-5 and TRBJ1-5, with 7 bases fitting TRBD1. The CDR3 extends over 15 amino acids. Germline V lookup: CDR1 MNHEY, CDR2 SVGAGI. CDR3 sequence reads: CPSGKTGAGNPPQHF. For the CDR3, the DNA is TGTCCCAGCGGTAAAACAGGGGCAGGCAATCCGCCCCAGCATTTT.

This clonotype was seen many times. Little can be read into the size of this beta chain, an off-target read in a library designed for alpha chains. The chain recombines TRBV12-3 or TRBV12-4 with TRBJ2-5, with TRBD2 identical over 10 bases. The CDR3 contains 16 residues. After removal of 6 bases from V and 1 base from J, the junction contained 8 bases not matched to a gene. The DNA of the CDR3 is TGTGCCAGCAGCCCCGGGGTAGCGGGAGGCCAAGAGACCCAGTACTTC. This sequence encodes CASSPGVAGGQETQYF.